A single sample gave rise to the 12 T cell receptor beta chains below, sequenced in a study of cytomegalovirus exposure and HLA in healthy donors. The PCR was carried out with 60 Vbeta primers and 13 Jbeta primers. Assay used: immunoSEQ multiplex PCR; TCRdb lists only in-frame clones, some missing. The data contain around 40,000 clones, approximately 78% of them singletons. Material for sequencing was PBMCs. These receptors all stem from a young woman in good health and CMV-seronegative.

The chain combines TRBV2 with TRBJ2-5; 7 nucleotides agree with TRBD2. Germline CDR1 reads SNHLY; CDR2 reads FYNNEI. This CDR3 has 13 residues. Losses at the gene ends were 8 bases for V and 5 bases for J; bases not matched to a gene: 8. The CDR3 region is CASLAGARETQYF. The CDR3 DNA reads TGTGCCAGCCTGGCGGGAGCCCGGGAGACCCAGTACTTC.

The chain is built from TRBV30 and TRBJ2-3; no clear D gene. Germline values: CDR1 GTSNPN, CDR2 SVGIG (reference sequence). This CDR3 comprises 12 residues. V was pared by 4 bases and J by 4 bases, with 9 bases between. For the CDR3, the DNA is TGTGCCTGGACACATGTCGCAGATACGCAGTATTTT. It yields the protein CAWTHVADTQYF.

The chain uses TRBV5-1 and TRBJ2-7, with a weak D call TRBD1 (7 bases). The CDR3 loop spans 12 amino acids. Germline V CDR1 and CDR2: SGHRS, YFSETQ. V lost 5 bases to trimming and J lost 6 bases, with 12 bases between them. CDR3 sequence (DNA): TGCGCCAGCAGGGAGGGGGCAGGCGAGCAGTACTTC. Translating it yields CASREGAGEQYF.

This clone came up a few times. For the CDR3, the DNA is TGCGCCAGCAGCTTGGTGCAGGGGGCGAGCTATGGCTACACCTTC. It specifies CASSLVQGASYGYTF. V is TRBV5-1 and J is TRBJ1-2; 8 bases line up with TRBD1. The CDR3 has 15 residues. Germline V gene lookup returns CDR1 SGHRS and CDR2 YFSETQ. The junction had 5 bases not matched to a gene; V was cut back by 0 bases and J by 4 bases.

This chain connects TRBV28 to TRBJ1-6; tentative D call: TRBD1 (6 bases). V was clipped by 6 bases and J by 7 bases, with 19 bases between them. CDR3 length: 16 amino acids. Germline-derived CDR1 and CDR2 are MDHEN and SYDVKM. This CDR3 reads CASSTLPGTRNSPLHF. The CDR3 bases are TGTGCCAGCAGCACTCTCCCGGGGACAAGGAATTCACCCCTCCACTTT.

The chain combines TRBV6-6 with TRBJ2-7, with 8 bases fitting TRBD1. Trimming removed 6 bases from V and 6 bases from J; junction bases left unmatched: 7. Germline lookup yields CDR1 MNHNY and CDR2 SVGAGI (reference sequence). This CDR3 comprises 13 residues. The CDR3 is CASSRGQGGEQYF. CDR3 sequence (DNA): TGTGCCAGCAGCCGAGGACAGGGTGGCGAGCAGTACTTC.

The rearrangement links TRBV27 to TRBJ2-6; 7 bases fit TRBD1. V shed 8 bases, J shed 6 bases, and the junction held 7 bases outside the gene matches. CDR1 is MNHEY and CDR2 is SMNVEV in the germline V gene (reference sequence). The CDR3 has 14 residues. The CDR3 loop reads CASGPGTEANVLTF. DNA for the CDR3: TGTGCCAGCGGGCCTGGGACAGAGGCCAACGTCCTGACTTTC.

The rearrangement uses TRBV6-4 and TRBJ1-1, with 8 bases that match TRBD1. V lost 4 bases to trimming and J lost 5 bases; unmatched junction nucleotides: 6. From germline, CDR1 is MRHNA and CDR2 SNTAGT. The length of the CDR3 is 14 residues. Written as DNA, the CDR3 is TGTGCCAGCAGTGCGGGACAGGCGGGGACTGAAGCTTTCTTT. It is translated as CASSAGQAGTEAFF.

In its sample, this clone was seen a few times. The chain combines TRBV5-1 with TRBJ2-7; no clear D. CDR1 and CDR2 (germline): SGHRS, YFSETQ. Trimming pared 3 bases from V and 0 bases from J, leaving 7 bases between. The CDR3 runs to 13 residues. The CDR3 is CASSWASSYEQYF. CDR3 DNA sequence: TGCGCCAGCAGCTGGGCCAGCTCCTACGAGCAGTACTTC.

The chain couples TRBV25-1 to TRBJ2-1, with 7 nucleotides matching TRBD1. V shed 3 bases, J shed 0 bases, and the junction held 5 bases outside the gene matches. This CDR3 is built from 16 residues. Per germline, CDR1 MGHDK and CDR2 SYGVNS. DNA of the CDR3: TGTGCCAGCAGTGAGAGCCGGGACAGCTCCTACAATGAGCAGTTCTTC. It codes for CASSESRDSSYNEQFF.

As DNA, the CDR3 is TGTGCCAGCCCGTCGCGGGGACAGGGGGAGACCCAGTACTTC. As protein: CASPSRGQGETQYF. This rearrangement joins TRBV25-1 to TRBJ2-5, with TRBD1 identical over 10 bases. V lost 8 bases to trimming and J lost 5 bases; unmatched junction nucleotides: 8. CDR1 is MGHDK and CDR2 is SYGVNS in the germline V gene. This CDR3 has 14 amino acids.

The chain recombines TRBV5-1 with TRBJ2-1; D ambiguous. There are 15 residues in the CDR3. Germline V CDR1 and CDR2: SGHRS, YFSETQ. V was trimmed by 0 bases and J by 0 bases, leaving 7 bases between them. The CDR3 nucleotides are TGCGCCAGCAGCTTGGGAGTTCTCTCCTACAATGAGCAGTTCTTC. Protein: CASSLGVLSYNEQFF.